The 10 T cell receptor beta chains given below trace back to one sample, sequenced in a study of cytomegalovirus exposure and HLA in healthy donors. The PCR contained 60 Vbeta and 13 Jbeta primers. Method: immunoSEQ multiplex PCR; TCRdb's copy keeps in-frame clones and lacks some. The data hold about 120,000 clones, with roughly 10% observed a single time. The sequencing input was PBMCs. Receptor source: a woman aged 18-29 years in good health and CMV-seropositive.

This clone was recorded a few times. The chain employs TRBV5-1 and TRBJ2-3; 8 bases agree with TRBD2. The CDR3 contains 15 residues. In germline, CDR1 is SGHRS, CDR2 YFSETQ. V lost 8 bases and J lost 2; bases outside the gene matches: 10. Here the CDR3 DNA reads TGCGCCAGTCACCAACTAGCGGCCGCCACAGATACGCAGTATTTT. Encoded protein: CASHQLAAATDTQYF. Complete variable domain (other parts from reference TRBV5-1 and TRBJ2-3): KAGVTQTPRYLIKTRGQQVTLSCSPISGHRSVSWYQQTPGQGLQFLFEYFSETQRNKGNFPGRFSGRQFSNSRSEMNVSTLELGDSALYLCASHQLAAATDTQYFGPGTRLTVL.

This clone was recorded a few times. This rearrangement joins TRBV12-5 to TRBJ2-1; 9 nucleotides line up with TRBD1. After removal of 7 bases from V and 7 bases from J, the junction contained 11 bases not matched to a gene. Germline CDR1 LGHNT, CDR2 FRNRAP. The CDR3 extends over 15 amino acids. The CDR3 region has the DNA TGTGCTAGTGCTCTAATCCGGGACAGGGTGAATGAGCAGTTCTTC. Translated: CASALIRDRVNEQFF.

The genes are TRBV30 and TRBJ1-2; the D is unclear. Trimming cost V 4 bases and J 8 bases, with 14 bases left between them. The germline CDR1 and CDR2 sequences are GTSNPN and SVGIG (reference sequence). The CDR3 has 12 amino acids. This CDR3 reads CAWNVEGEGYTF. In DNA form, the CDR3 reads TGTGCCTGGAACGTGGAGGGCGAAGGCTACACCTTC.

The CDR3 loop reads CASSPQSPGTGEAYEKLFF. In nucleotides, the CDR3 is TGTGCCAGCAGCCCCCAATCCCCCGGGACAGGTGAAGCTTACGAAAAACTGTTTTTT. The chain links TRBV9 to TRBJ1-4; TRBD1 matches at 8 bases. V trimming: 4 bases; J trimming: 8 bases; junction bases outside the gene matches: 22. Germline V gives CDR1 SGDLS, CDR2 YYNGEE. The CDR3 length is 19 residues.

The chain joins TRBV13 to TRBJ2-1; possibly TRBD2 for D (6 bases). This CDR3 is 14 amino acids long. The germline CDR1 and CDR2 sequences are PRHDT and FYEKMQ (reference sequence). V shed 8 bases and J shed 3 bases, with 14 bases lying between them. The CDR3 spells CASGDEAGYNEQFF. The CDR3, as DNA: TGTGCCAGCGGCGACGAAGCGGGCTACAATGAGCAGTTCTTC. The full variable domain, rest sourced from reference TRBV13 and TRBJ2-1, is AAGVIQSPRHLIKEKRETATLKCYPIPRHDTVYWYQQGPGQDPQFLISFYEKMQSDKGSIPDRFSAQQFSDYHSELNMSSLELGDSALYFCASGDEAGYNEQFFGPGTRLTVL.

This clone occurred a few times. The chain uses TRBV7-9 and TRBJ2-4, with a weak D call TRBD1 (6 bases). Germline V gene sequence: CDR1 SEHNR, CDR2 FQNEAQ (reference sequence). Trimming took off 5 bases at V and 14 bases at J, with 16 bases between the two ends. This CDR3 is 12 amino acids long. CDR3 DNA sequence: TGTGCCAGCAGCAAAGACAGGCCCCCTGAGTACTTC. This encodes CASSKDRPPEYF.

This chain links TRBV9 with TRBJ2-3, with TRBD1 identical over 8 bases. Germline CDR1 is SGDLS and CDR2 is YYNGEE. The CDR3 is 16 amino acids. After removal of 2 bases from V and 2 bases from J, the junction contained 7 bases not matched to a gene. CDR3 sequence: CASSVTGGEITDTQYF. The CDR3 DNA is TGTGCCAGCAGCGTCACAGGGGGAGAAATCACAGATACGCAGTATTTT. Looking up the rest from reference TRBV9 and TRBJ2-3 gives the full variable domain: DSGVTQTPKHLITATGQRVTLRCSPRSGDLSVYWYQQSLDQGLQFLIQYYNGEERAKGNILERFSAQQFPDLHSELNLSSLELGDSALYFCASSVTGGEITDTQYFGPGTRLTVL.

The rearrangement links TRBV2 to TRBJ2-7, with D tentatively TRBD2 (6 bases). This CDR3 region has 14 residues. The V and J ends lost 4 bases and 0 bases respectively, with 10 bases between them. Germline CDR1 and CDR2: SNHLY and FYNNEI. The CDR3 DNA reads TGTGCCAGCAGTGTCTTAGCGGTCTCCTACGAGCAGTACTTC. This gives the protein CASSVLAVSYEQYF.

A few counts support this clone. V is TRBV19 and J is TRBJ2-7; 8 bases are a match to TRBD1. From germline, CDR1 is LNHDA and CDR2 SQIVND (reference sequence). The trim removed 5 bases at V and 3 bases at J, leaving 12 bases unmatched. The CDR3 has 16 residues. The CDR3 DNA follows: TGTGCCAGTAGTCCAAGACAGGGGAAGGTTGTCTACGAGCAGTACTTC. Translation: CASSPRQGKVVYEQYF.

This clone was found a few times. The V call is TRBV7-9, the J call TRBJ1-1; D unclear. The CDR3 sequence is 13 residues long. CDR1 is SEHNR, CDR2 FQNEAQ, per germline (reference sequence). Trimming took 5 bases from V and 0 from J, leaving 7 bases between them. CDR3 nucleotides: TGTGCCAGCAGCCGCCACATGAACACTGAAGCTTTCTTT. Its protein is CASSRHMNTEAFF.